In this sample, the clone carrying this T cell receptor (beta chain) turned up a few times. The antigen is not known. V lost 0 bases, J lost 3 bases, and 6 bases stayed unmatched. CDR3 length: 16 residues. Germline V gives CDR1 MNHNY, CDR2 SVGAGI (reference sequence). The data belong to a study of T cell responses to AZD1222 COVID-19 vaccine. Study-level points and caveats: Donor demographics were predominantly white British with a female majority; clonal diversity may be underestimated.

Produced via immunoSEQ multiplex PCR; TCRdb's table is partial and in-frame only. This table holds approximately 70,000 clones, around four fifths found once. The chain uses TRBV6-6 and TRBJ1-1; 8 bases match TRBD1. The TCR was taken from an adult in good health. Sequences were derived from peripheral blood, sampled on day 0 of AZD1222 vaccination. CDR3 DNA: TGTGCCAGCAGTTACTCTCCCGGACAGGGCCACACTGAAGCTTTCTTT. As protein: CASSYSPGQGHTEAFF.